The 26 T cell receptor beta chains below were found in one sample sequenced in a study of blood T cells in healthy people across ages. A second PCR of 7 to 11 cycles used a sample-barcoded 5' primer and a J-beta primer mix. TCRdb reprocessed the 5' RACE reads via MiXCR and lists one record per CDR3 protein. The sample has 590,000 or so distinct CDR3 sequences; 25% to 30% are singletons. Material for sequencing was blood. The receptors were sampled from a woman aged 80 or older in good health.

Note on this clonotype: This may arise from a read error, as a much more abundant clone is one base away. This rearrangement joins TRBV7-9 to TRBJ2-5, with D uncertain. Trimming left V 1 base short and J 11 bases short, with 8 bases between. Germline V lookup: CDR1 SEHNR, CDR2 FQNEAQ (reference sequence). This CDR3 has 11 amino acids. DNA for the CDR3: TGTGCCAGCAGCTTAGGGCAGAAGCAGTACTTC. As protein: CASSLGQKQYF.

The V and J genes are TRBV7-8 and TRBJ2-1, with D tentatively TRBD1 (5 bases). The CDR3 has 13 residues. Germline assignment: CDR1 SGHVS and CDR2 FQNEAQ. V was pared by 5 bases and J by 5 bases, with 10 bases between. CDR3 sequence (DNA): TGTGCCAGCAGCCAGGGATGGGACAATGAGCAGTTCTTC. Its protein is CASSQGWDNEQFF.

This clonotype occurred a few times. The CDR3 nucleotides read TGTGCCAGCAGCCCCTCCATAGGGACAGTGAACACTGAAGCTTTCTTT. Protein sequence: CASSPSIGTVNTEAFF. V is TRBV12-3 or TRBV12-4 and J is TRBJ1-1; 7 bases are shared with TRBD1. The CDR3 length is 16 residues. After removal of 6 bases from V and 0 bases from J, the junction contained 10 bases not matched to a gene.

Note on this clonotype: An end of the junction differs from the germline gene, which may be a read error. The rearrangement joins TRBV10-3 to TRBJ2-7; TRBD1 matches at 11 bases. This CDR3 comprises 14 residues. Germline V gives CDR1 ENHRY, CDR2 SYGVKD. The DNA of the CDR3 is TGCGCCGTCAGTGAAACCGGGACAGGGGGTGCCCAGTACTTC. Its translation is CAVSETGTGGAQYF.

This clonotype was detected ten times or more. A read error may explain this, as a much larger clone is one base away. The chain joins TRBV12-3 or TRBV12-4 to TRBJ2-3; D possibly corresponds to TRBD2 (6 bases). This CDR3 has 15 amino acids. In DNA form, the CDR3 reads TGTGCCAGCAGTTTAAAGCGGGTAGACACAGATGCGCAGTATTTT. It encodes CASSLKRVDTDAQYF.

This clonotype has at least ten counts. The chain has TRBV5-1 and TRBJ2-1, with a tentative D call TRBD1 (6 bases). The germline V gene has CDR1 SGHRS and CDR2 YFSETQ. Trimming removed 1 base from V and 7 bases from J, with 9 bases in between. The CDR3 totals 13 residues. The CDR3 DNA reads as TGCGCCAGCAGCTTGCACAGGGCAAATGAGCAGTTCTTC. Encoded protein: CASSLHRANEQFF.

This clonotype occurred many times. This chain connects TRBV6-5 to TRBJ1-2, with D perhaps TRBD1 (5 bases). V lost 2 bases, J lost 4 bases, and 11 bases lay in between. This CDR3 spans 14 amino acids. Germline V gene sequence: CDR1 MNHEY, CDR2 SVGAGI. The CDR3 is CASSYQGGTYGYTF. The CDR3 DNA reads TGTGCCAGCAGTTACCAGGGAGGGACCTATGGCTACACCTTC.

The chain recombines TRBV7-7 with TRBJ2-5, with unresolved D. In germline, CDR1 is SSHAT, CDR2 FNYEAQ (reference sequence). V shed 5 bases and J shed 11 bases, with 18 bases lying between them. The CDR3 has 13 residues. CDR3 nucleotides: TGTGCCAGCAGCCTGACGGATTCGTACAAGCAGTACTTC. This codes for CASSLTDSYKQYF.

This clonotype turned up a few times. A read error may explain this, as a much larger clone is one base away. The gene calls are TRBV2 and TRBJ2-5; unclear D gene. The CDR3 totals 12 residues. V was pared by 0 bases and J by 13 bases, with 12 bases between. Germline V gene sequence: CDR1 SNHLY, CDR2 FYNNEI. CDR3 protein: CASSEASPSRYF. CDR3 in DNA: TGTGCCAGCAGTGAAGCCTCCCCCTCCCGGTACTTC.

This clonotype has a handful of counts. The chain is built from TRBV5-1 and TRBJ2-1; D unresolved. Germline V gene lookup returns CDR1 SGHRS and CDR2 YFSETQ. The V and J ends lost 1 base and 5 bases respectively, with 4 bases between them. The CDR3 contains 12 residues. The CDR3 region is CASSLTDNEQFF. In DNA, the CDR3 is TGCGCCAGCAGCTTGACAGACAATGAGCAGTTCTTC.

In its sample, this clonotype was seen many times. The chain couples TRBV5-1 to TRBJ2-3; no firm D call. Germline values: CDR1 SGHRS, CDR2 YFSETQ. Trimming pared 3 bases from V and 0 bases from J, leaving 8 bases between. The CDR3 spans 14 residues. The CDR3 DNA reads TGCGCCAGCAGCTCATCTACTAGCACAGATACGCAGTATTTT. Its protein is CASSSSTSTDTQYF.

This clonotype came up many times. The genes are TRBV10-3 and TRBJ2-5; no clear D. CDR1 is ENHRY, CDR2 SYGVKD, per germline. The CDR3 length is 11 residues. The germline V and J ends were trimmed by 2 bases and 5 bases, with 3 bases remaining between them. CDR3 bases: TGTGCCATCAGTGAGACGGAGACCCAGTACTTC. Translated: CAISETETQYF.

This clonotype occurred once. The chain carries TRBV2 and TRBJ2-2; maybe TRBD1 (5 bases). The CDR3 totals 14 residues. Trimming left V 4 bases short and J 6 bases short, with 12 bases between. In germline, CDR1 is SNHLY, CDR2 FYNNEI. The CDR3 here is CASSAYSQAGELFF. In DNA, the CDR3 is TGTGCCAGCAGTGCCTACTCACAGGCCGGGGAGCTGTTTTTT. Full variable domain (remainder filled in from reference TRBV2 and TRBJ2-2): EPEVTQTPSHQVTQMGQEVILRCVPISNHLYFYWYRQILGQKVEFLVSFYNNEISEKSEIFDDQFSVERPDGSNFTLKIRSTKLEDSAMYFCASSAYSQAGELFFGEGSRLTVL.

The table lists this clonotype with a few counts. V gene TRBV6-1 combines with J gene TRBJ1-5; 7 bases align to TRBD1. Looked up from germline, CDR1 is MNHNS and CDR2 is SASEGT. CDR3 length equals 13 residues. The V segment lost 5 bases and the J segment 9 bases; nucleotides outside the gene matches: 7. CDR3 nucleotides: TGTGCCAGCAGTACCTCGACAGGGCGGCCCCAGCATTTT. It is translated as CASSTSTGRPQHF.

Turning to this clonotype: At one end, the junction sequence differs from germline, possibly due to a read error. The rearrangement joins TRBV7-9 to TRBJ1-4; D not certain. The CDR3 extends over 14 amino acids. Per germline, CDR1 SEHNR and CDR2 FQNEAQ (reference sequence). The CDR3 nucleotides are TGTGCCAGCAGCCTCGCCGGCACTAATGAAAAACGGTTTTTT. Amino acid sequence: CASSLAGTNEKRFF.

The rearrangement joins TRBV7-2 to TRBJ2-5, with 7 bases identical to TRBD2. Germline V CDR1 and CDR2: SGHTA, FQGNSA. CDR3 length: 15 residues. V dropped 4 bases and J dropped 4; count of bases not matched to a gene: 9. CDR3 in amino acids: CASSSAPTSVETQYF. CDR3 in DNA: TGTGCCAGCAGCTCGGCCCCCACTAGCGTAGAGACCCAGTACTTC.

The sample holds a few counts of this clonotype. This may arise from a read error, as a much more abundant clone is one base away. The chain carries TRBV6-1 and TRBJ2-1; the match to TRBD1 covers 7 bases. Matching the DNA end better, TRBJ2-7 makes the J call doubtful. The CDR3 runs 14 residues. Germline CDR1 MNHNS, CDR2 SASEGT. The CDR3 DNA reads as TGTGCCAGTGATTGGGGGACAGTTGACAATGAGCAGTACTTC. This gives the protein CASDWGTVDNEQYF.

The chain employs TRBV7-3 and TRBJ2-5, with D perhaps matching TRBD2 (5 bases). This CDR3 is built from 14 residues. The V end was cut by 3 bases, the J end by 3 bases, with 11 bases between. Germline CDR1 reads SGHTA; CDR2 reads FQGTGA. The DNA for the CDR3 is TGTGCCAGCAGCTTCTCCCCTAGCAAAGAGACCCAGTACTTC. This encodes CASSFSPSKETQYF.

Of note for this clonotype: A single base separates this from a much larger clone, so it may be a read error. The chain uses TRBV6-1 and TRBJ2-5; D unresolved. The end of the DNA aligns better with TRBJ2-1, so the J call may be wrong. This CDR3 spans 15 amino acids. CDR1 is MNHNS and CDR2 is SASEGT in the germline V gene. The CDR3 loop reads CASSEALSIQETQFF. CDR3 coding DNA: TGTGCCAGCAGTGAAGCGCTCAGCATACAAGAGACCCAGTTCTTC.

The chain employs TRBV2 and TRBJ2-2; no clear D. V was pared by 8 bases and J by 1 base, with 11 bases between. Germline-derived CDR1 and CDR2 are SNHLY and FYNNEI. The CDR3 length is 14 residues. The CDR3 nucleotides read TGTGCCAGCGTCTACGTCGGGAACACCGGGGAGCTGTTTTTT. Its translation: CASVYVGNTGELFF.

This clonotype was picked up a small number of times. At one of its ends the junction is not consistent with the germline gene, which may arise from a read error. V gene TRBV6-5 combines with J gene TRBJ2-4; 8 bases are a match to TRBD1. The CDR3 is 14 residues long. The V gene's germline CDR1 is MNHEY and CDR2 SVGAGI. CDR3 in amino acids: CACSYSQGTGIQYF. Here the CDR3 DNA reads TGTGCCTGCAGTTACTCTCAGGGGACAGGCATTCAGTACTTC.

About this clonotype: This clone may be a read error of a much larger clone one base away. The chain links TRBV29-1 to TRBJ1-4; TRBD1 aligns across 7 bases. The CDR3 length is 14 residues. With V trimmed by 8 bases and J by 4 bases, 10 bases remained unmatched. Germline CDR1 is SQVTM and CDR2 is ANQGSEA. CDR3 sequence (DNA): TGCAGCCCAAGCCGGGACAGTCATAATGAAAAACTGTTTTTT. This gives the protein CSPSRDSHNEKLFF. Based on the CDR3 plus reference TRBV29-1 and TRBJ1-4, the full variable domain is SAVISQKPSRDICQRGTSLTIQCQVDSQVTMMFWYRQQPGQSLTLIATANQGSEATYESGFVIDKFPISRPNLTFSTLTVSNMSPEDSSIYLCSPSRDSHNEKLFFGSGTQLSVL.

There are a few counts of this clonotype. The rearrangement links TRBV4-1 to TRBJ1-4; D is possibly TRBD1 (6 bases). Germline V CDR1 and CDR2: MGHRA, YSYEKL. The ends were cut back, 4 bases at V and 4 bases at J, with 16 bases in the middle. The CDR3 has 16 amino acids. The CDR3 here is CASSPTARTVNEKLFF. The CDR3 DNA is TGCGCCAGCAGCCCAACTGCGAGGACAGTTAATGAAAAACTGTTTTTT.

This clonotype was found a few times. A junction end diverges from the germline sequence, so it may reflect a read error. This chain joins TRBV4-2 and TRBJ2-1; 9 bases agree with TRBD2. CDR3 length equals 19 residues. The germline gives CDR1 LGHNA, CDR2 YNFKEQ. CDR3 nucleotide sequence: TGTGCCAGCAGCCCCCGTCGAGCGGGGGGTAAGAGCTCCTGCAATGAGCAGTTCTTC. Translated, it gives CASSPRRAGGKSSCNEQFF.

The chain is built from TRBV7-9 and TRBJ1-3; D unresolved. The ends were cut back, 2 bases at V and 0 bases at J, with 11 bases in the middle. The CDR3 spans 16 residues. Germline V gives CDR1 SEHNR, CDR2 FQNEAQ (reference sequence). For the CDR3, the DNA is TGTGCCAGCAGCTTAATGGCCGTGTCCTCTGGAAACACCATATATTTT. It yields the protein CASSLMAVSSGNTIYF. The full variable domain, in which reference TRBV7-9 and TRBJ1-3 provide the parts outside the CDR3, is DTGVSQNPRHKITKRGQNVTFRCDPISEHNRLYWYRQTLGQGPEFLTYFQNEAQLEKSRLLSDRFSAERPKGSFSTLEIQRTEQGDSAMYLCASSLMAVSSGNTIYFGEGSWLTVV.

The V call is TRBV5-1, the J call TRBJ2-7; the D gene is possibly TRBD1 (6 bases). The CDR3 totals 14 residues. The V gene lost 3 bases and the J gene lost 5 bases, with 15 bases spanning the gap. Germline CDR1 SGHRS, CDR2 YFSETQ. The CDR3 bases are TGCGCCAGCAGCTCCCTCCAGGGGAGCAACGAGCAGTACTTC. Protein sequence: CASSSLQGSNEQYF.